A selection of T cell receptor beta chains follows, all from one sample in a study of post-analysis software for immune sequencing data. TCRdb reanalysed the PCR reads using MiXCR and keeps one entry per CDR3 protein. Of 350,000 to 500,000 distinct CDR3 sequences in the sample, about 40% were seen once. Input material: blood. These receptors came from a girl aged 2 to 9 with multiple sclerosis. CDR3s include the opening cysteine and the closing phenylalanine or tryptophan. The order of the fields is J gene, V gene, CDR3 protein.

J: TRBJ1-5; V: TRBV20-1; CDR3: CSVTQGARSNQPQHF
J: TRBJ2-1; V: TRBV10-1; CDR3: CASSALGDNEQFF
J: TRBJ2-1; V: TRBV20-1; CDR3: CSAFQGGRLVGHNEQFF
J: TRBJ2-1; V: TRBV4-3; CDR3: CASSQDRPGGWGYNEQFF
J: TRBJ1-1; V: TRBV6-1; CDR3: CASSTQGSTEAFF
J: TRBJ1-5; V: TRBV12-3/TRBV12-4; CDR3: CASSLLTRLGPQHF
J: TRBJ2-7; V: TRBV11-2; CDR3: CASSLPQGGPYEQYF
J: TRBJ2-1; V: TRBV29-1; CDR3: CSVPGPHNEQFF
J: TRBJ2-1; V: TRBV20-1; CDR3: CSARDQFGTFSLSSYNEQFF
J: TRBJ1-6; V: TRBV4-3; CDR3: CASSQEVGSYNSPLHF
J: TRBJ2-1; V: TRBV28; CDR3: CASSSTFGGGTYNEQFF
J: TRBJ2-1; V: TRBV7-3; CDR3: CASSSTGYNEQFF
J: TRBJ2-5; V: TRBV15; CDR3: CATSQDEWETQYF
J: TRBJ2-7; V: TRBV7-9; CDR3: CASSRPGTEDGSYEQYF
J: TRBJ2-3; V: TRBV21-1; CDR3: CASSKKRSTDTQYF
J: TRBJ1-4; V: TRBV5-1; CDR3: CASSLGQATNEKLFF
J: TRBJ1-2; V: TRBV29-1; CDR3: CSVDGTGGPGYTF
J: TRBJ1-6; V: TRBV20-1; CDR3: CSASDRGDSPLHF
J: TRBJ2-7; V: TRBV12-3/TRBV12-4; CDR3: CASSFREGVLSYEQYF
J: TRBJ2-5; V: TRBV5-5; CDR3: CASSPTPGQRETQYF
J: TRBJ2-7; V: TRBV2; CDR3: CASSEQGEFYEQYF
J: TRBJ2-3; V: TRBV7-3; CDR3: CASGLGFTDTQYF
J: TRBJ2-7; V: TRBV6-5; CDR3: CASSYLRRHPYEQYF
J: TRBJ2-7; V: TRBV3-1; CDR3: CASGQAGHEQYF
J: TRBJ1-2; V: TRBV28; CDR3: CASSPQQGDYGYTF
J: TRBJ1-1; V: TRBV12-3/TRBV12-4; CDR3: CASSLMAREPSTEAFF
J: TRBJ2-7; V: TRBV29-1; CDR3: CSAEVPAGSYEQYF
J: TRBJ2-5; V: TRBV6-2/TRBV6-3; CDR3: CASAFPTGGFETQYF
J: TRBJ1-1; V: TRBV29-1; CDR3: CSVGGVMNTEAFF
J: TRBJ2-7; V: TRBV11-2; CDR3: CASSLEPGQTHEQYF
J: TRBJ2-5; V: TRBV7-2; CDR3: CASSPPHIDTTQYF
J: TRBJ2-1; V: TRBV11-3; CDR3: CASSRGLAGASEQFF
J: NA; V: TRBV20-1; CDR3: CSARHGQGAPYEQYF
J: TRBJ2-4; V: TRBV9; CDR3: CASSVAPGLPYGQYF
J: TRBJ1-1; V: TRBV28; CDR3: CASSLSAWELGAFF